This TCR beta chain was identified in a study of T cells in Graves' hyperthyroidism and ophthalmopathy. About the study: Peripheral blood collection took place at initial diagnosis, before any treatment.

Amplified TCR beta CDR3 regions derived from RNA transcripts. Initially, a first-round RT-PCR of the TCR CDR3 employed the HTBI primer set. TCRdb re-called the multiplex PCR reads with MiXCR, one entry per CDR3 protein. The sample consists of approximately 870,000 distinct CDR3 sequences, about two fifths of them appearing once. A remark on this clonotype: The junction shows a germline mismatch at one end, possibly a read error.

CDR3 length equals 9 residues. Germline values: CDR1 SEHNR, CDR2 FQNEAQ (reference sequence). No ophthalmopathy progression within 18 months constituted stable Graves' hyperthyroidism. The TCR originated in a man between 18 and 29 years old with Graves' hyperthyroidism. Input material: blood. This sequence joins TRBV7-9 and TRBJ1-4, with no clear D. The CDR3 DNA follows: TGTGCCAGCAGCCAAGAGTTGGTTTTT. Encoded protein: CASSQELVF.